The clone carrying this T cell receptor beta chain has at least ten counts. Antigen: not known. As to time point: blood at routine non-recurrence follow-up after resection. The authors sequenced whole RNA from tumor, nontumor lung or frozen PBMC without sorting. These data belong to a study of spatial heterogeneity in lung cancer. As for the study in general: Detected beta-chain sequences consistently exceeded alpha-chain sequences. Study conclusions and caveats: Resection saw ubiquitous expanded tumor TCRs appear in blood more than follow-up did.

J was trimmed by 0 bases and V by 5 bases; bases with no gene match: 10. Germline V CDR1 and CDR2: SGHVS, FQNEAQ. The CDR3 length is 17 residues. TCRdb processed the 5' RACE reads anew with MiXCR; each CDR3 protein has one entry. The sample holds 15,000 to 20,000 distinct CDR3 sequences; 9.2% are singletons and the top ten take about a fifth. The sample was PBMCs, taken at follow-up. This chain uses TRBV7-8 with TRBJ1-5; TRBD1 matches 7 bases. The TCR was taken from a male donor with early-stage non-small cell lung cancer. The CDR3 DNA reads as TGTGCCAGCAGCCCAGGGACAGCCCTTTATAGCAATCAGCCCCAGCATTTT. Translating it yields CASSPGTALYSNQPQHF. The full variable domain, with the rest looked up from reference TRBV7-8 and TRBJ1-5, is GAGVSQSPRYKVAKRGQDVALRCDPISGHVSLFWYQQALGQGPEFLTYFQNEAQLDKSGLPSDRFFAERPEGSVSTLKIQRTQQEDSAVYLCASSPGTALYSNQPQHFGDGTRLSIL.